The next 13 T cell receptor beta chains were all read from a single sample in a study of glioma-infiltrating T cells. Amplification of TCR alpha and beta CDR3 regions from RNA used iRepertoire nested multiplex PCR. In TCRdb, the multiplex PCR reads were re-called with MiXCR into one record per CDR3 protein. Altogether a few hundred thousand distinct CDR3 sequences are present, roughly two fifths being singletons, with the ten largest covering about 12%. Sequencing used glioma tissue, nonneoplastic brain tissue, or PBMCs (not recorded which). All receptors derive from a human donor with low-grade glioma or glioblastoma, undergoing nonglioma brain surgery, or in good health (not recorded which).

This clonotype was observed a handful of times. The rearrangement links TRBV7-2 to TRBJ2-7; D unclear. This CDR3 comprises 13 residues. The germline V and J ends were trimmed by 2 bases and 7 bases, with 12 bases remaining between them. Germline V gene lookup returns CDR1 SGHTA and CDR2 FQGNSA. The CDR3 DNA reads as TGTGCCAGCAGCTTACGCAGGTCGTGGGAGCAGTACTTC. Translating gives CASSLRRSWEQYF.

V gene TRBV7-9 combines with J gene TRBJ2-1; D unclear. Deletions cut 7 bases from V and 6 bases from J, with 13 bases between. This CDR3 contains 13 residues. Germline CDR1 is SEHNR and CDR2 is FQNEAQ (reference sequence). The CDR3 is CASTMSQANEQFF. CDR3 coding DNA: TGTGCCAGCACCATGAGCCAGGCCAATGAGCAGTTCTTC.

The chain links TRBV28 to TRBJ1-4, with D unresolved. CDR1 and CDR2 (germline): MDHEN, SYDVKM. The CDR3 spans 11 residues. The ends were cut back, 3 bases at V and 8 bases at J, with 4 bases in the middle. CDR3 DNA sequence: TGTGCCAGCAGTTTGGAAGAAAAACTGTTTTTT. It is translated as CASSLEEKLFF.

This clonotype was counted once. A junction boundary mismatches the germline segment, possibly from a read error. This chain connects TRBV20-1 to TRBJ2-5; D may be TRBD2 (5 bases). Germline assignment: CDR1 DFQATT and CDR2 SNEGSKA (reference sequence). The CDR3 consists of 14 residues. The CDR3 protein is CSASGVYEVENQYF. The CDR3 coding sequence is TGCAGTGCCAGCGGCGTGTATGAAGTGGAGAACCAGTACTTC.

Comment on this clonotype: This sequence may be a read error, since a much larger clone differs from it by one base. This chain connects TRBV6-2 or TRBV6-3 to TRBJ2-5; a possible D gene is TRBD1 (6 bases). From germline, CDR1 is MNHEY and CDR2 SVGEGT. The CDR3 covers 11 residues. The CDR3 nucleotides read TGTGCCACGGACAGCCAAGAGACCAAGTACTTC. The encoded protein is CATDSQETKYF.

The chain employs TRBV7-2 and TRBJ2-7; D is perhaps TRBD2 (5 bases). This CDR3 is built from 16 residues. Germline values: CDR1 SGHTA, CDR2 FQGNSA. V dropped 3 bases and J dropped 3 bases, with 18 bases sitting between them. The CDR3 sequence: CASSLERSSSYYEQYF. Here the CDR3 DNA reads TGTGCCAGCAGCTTGGAGCGGTCTAGCTCCTACTACGAGCAGTACTTC.

This clonotype was seen only once. The chain links TRBV3-1 to TRBJ2-7; TRBD1 is a possible D gene (6 bases). CDR1 LGHDT and CDR2 YNNKEL come from the germline V gene (reference sequence). CDR3 length equals 14 residues. The V end was cut by 1 base, the J end by 6 bases, with 13 bases between. The CDR3 DNA follows: TGTGCCAGCAGCCAAGCACAGGGAGAGGGCGAGCAGTACTTC. This sequence encodes CASSQAQGEGEQYF.

This clonotype was found many times. V usage is TRBV6-1 and J usage is TRBJ2-2; the D call may be TRBD1 or TRBD2 (5 bases each). Trimming left V 2 bases short and J 8 bases short, with 9 bases between. The CDR3 has 13 amino acids. Germline-derived CDR1 and CDR2 are MNHNS and SASEGT. In nucleotides, the CDR3 is TGTGCCAGCAGTGAAACGGGGCAGGGGGAGCTGTTTTTT. Amino acids: CASSETGQGELFF.

In this sample, this clonotype turned up many times. The CDR3 reads CASSSGTGTWNQPQHF. CDR3 nucleotides: TGTGCCAGCAGTTCCGGGACAGGGACGTGGAATCAGCCCCAGCATTTT. V is TRBV28 and J is TRBJ1-5; 9 bases align to TRBD1. The junction had 8 bases not matched to a gene; V was cut back by 4 bases and J by 4 bases. CDR1 and CDR2 (germline): MDHEN, SYDVKM. The CDR3 totals 16 residues.

The chain combines TRBV18 with TRBJ1-1; D not resolved. Trimming took off 3 bases at V and 0 bases at J, with 11 bases between the two ends. CDR1 and CDR2 (germline): KGHSH, LQKENI. The CDR3 loop spans 15 amino acids. Written as DNA, the CDR3 is TGTGCCAGCTCACCGCCTGCCCGTATGAACACTGAAGCTTTCTTT. This sequence encodes CASSPPARMNTEAFF.

This clonotype was detected many times. The genes are TRBV6-1 and TRBJ2-7; 7 nucleotides agree with TRBD2. CDR1 is MNHNS and CDR2 is SASEGT in the germline V gene. Germline trimming cut 4 bases from V and 3 bases from J; bases unmatched to any gene: 9. The CDR3 sequence is 15 residues long. CDR3 region: CASSGLSGANYEQYF. The CDR3 DNA reads TGTGCCAGCAGTGGCCTCAGCGGGGCAAACTACGAGCAGTACTTC.

A word on this clonotype: This may come from a read error, since a much larger clone is one base off. The chain carries TRBV20-1 and TRBJ2-7, with TRBD1 matching over 9 bases. Per germline, CDR1 DFQATT and CDR2 SNEGSKA (reference sequence). The CDR3 sequence is 15 residues long. Germline trimming cut 1 base from V and 2 bases from J; bases unmatched to any gene: 6. The CDR3 DNA follows: TGCAGTGCTAGAGGTCCGGGACAGGGTCCCTACGAGCAGTACTTC. Protein: CSARGPGQGPYEQYF.

The table lists this clonotype with many counts. The genes are TRBV27 and TRBJ2-5, with D hard to call. Trimming removed 5 bases from V and 10 bases from J, with 23 bases in between. In germline, CDR1 is MNHEY, CDR2 SMNVEV (reference sequence). The CDR3 length is 15 residues. The CDR3 protein is CASSPLATPREIQYF. As DNA, the CDR3 is TGTGCCAGCAGTCCCCTGGCTACCCCAAGAGAAATCCAGTACTTC.